This T cell receptor beta chain was sequenced during a study of blood T cell repertoires in COVID-19 (dated by TCRdb to the early 2020s). About the full investigation: The collaborator samples originated in the United States, Italy and Spain and spanned the acute and convalescent phases of COVID-19. The prospective study material was composed of cDNA or gDNA derived from T cells, B-cell-depleted T cells, or PBMCs. Deeply sampled blood TCRbeta repertoires from subjects exposed to, actively infected with, or recovered from COVID-19 were included in the dataset. The repertoires were made available in a free public database intended to serve as a resource for research on the immune response to SARS-CoV-2. Samples were obtained from the ongoing ImmuneRACE study (first 160 participants) and from 1,254 subjects provided by 6 global collaborators. A de-identified subject ID, COVID-19 status, age in years and sex were almost always included in the sample metadata. Where HLA class I and class II types were available, the types were taken from metadata supplied by the sample provider, not from assay-based typing. Beyond this particular receptor, the publication reports: The amount of clinical and demographic metadata varied by source and participant and was provided uncurated.

One collaborating source in Seattle enrolled patients during active infection and followed them longitudinally through the course of disease. Whole blood was collected in K2EDTA tubes by collaborating institutions according to the institutions' own protocols. For TCRbeta analysis, collaborators shipped samples in one of three forms: frozen whole blood, isolated PBMCs, or DNA extracted from either of those sample types. Relative to germline, V is missing 5 bases and J is missing 6 bases, with 5 bases of the junction outside any gene match. The germline V gene provides CDR1 SGHAT and CDR2 FQNNGV. From the cysteine through the phenylalanine, the CDR3 covers 14 amino acids. The entry retains the CDR3 DNA only, 42 bases that are in frame from base 1. TCRbeta CDR3 regions were amplified from genomic DNA using the immunoSEQ Assay, a bias-controlled multiplex PCR. Turning to the authors' computational methods: The number of nucleated cells in each sample was estimated by amplification of reference gene primers within the assay. To quantify the absolute abundance of each unique TCRbeta CDR3 rearrangement, sequence reads were collapsed and filtered. For each sample, productive Simpson clonality was calculated by taking the square root of Simpson's diversity index across productive rearrangements. The source is immuneACCESS, and TCRdb retained only in-frame sequences with V and J called. Part of the clones is not carried over; for the studies checked, unresolved V genes explain less than half of this, and the remainder is unexplained. That table furnishes V, J and clone size, whereas the DNA furnished D and trimming. The sample yields some 360,000 clones; about nine tenths were counted once. The ten largest clones add up to just under 4% of the sample.

To note about this clone: Its antigen specificity is not known. There are no base qualities to consult, and no much larger clone falls within one base.

Sample: peripheral blood. This sequence was found in a woman in her sixties with COVID-19, enrolled during active disease. The V and J genes are TRBV11-2 and TRBJ1-2, with TRBD1 matching 11 junction bases. The CDR3 corresponds to CASSPPGQGDGYTF. At the DNA level, the sequence is TGTGCCAGCAGCCCACCGGGACAGGGGGATGGCTACACCTTC.